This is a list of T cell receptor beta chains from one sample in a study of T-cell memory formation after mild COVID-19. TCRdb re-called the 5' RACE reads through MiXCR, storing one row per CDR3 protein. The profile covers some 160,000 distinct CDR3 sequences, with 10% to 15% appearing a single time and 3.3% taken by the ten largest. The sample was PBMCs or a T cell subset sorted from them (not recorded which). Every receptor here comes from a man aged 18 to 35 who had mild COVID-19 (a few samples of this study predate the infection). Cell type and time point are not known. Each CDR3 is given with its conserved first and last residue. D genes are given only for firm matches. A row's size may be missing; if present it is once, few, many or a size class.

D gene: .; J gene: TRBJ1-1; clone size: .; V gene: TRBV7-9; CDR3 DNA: TGTGCCAGCAGCCATCTGACGGTGAACACTGAAGCTTTCTTT; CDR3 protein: CASSHLTVNTEAFF
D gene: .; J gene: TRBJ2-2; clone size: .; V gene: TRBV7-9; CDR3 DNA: TGTGCCAGCAGCTCAGGGGGACTAGCGAACACCGGGGAGCTGTTTTTT; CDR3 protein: CASSSGGLANTGELFF
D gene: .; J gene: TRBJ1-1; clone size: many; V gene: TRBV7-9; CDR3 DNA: TGTGCCAGCAGCCTGTTACAGGGAGACACTGAAGCTTTCTTT; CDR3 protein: CASSLLQGDTEAFF
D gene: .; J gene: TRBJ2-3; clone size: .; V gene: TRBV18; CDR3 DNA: TGTGCCAGCTCACCACCGGGGGAACACACAGATACGCAGTATTTT; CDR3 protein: CASSPPGEHTDTQYF
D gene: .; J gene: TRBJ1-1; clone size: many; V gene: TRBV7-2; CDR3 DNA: TGTGCCAGCAGTCCCCGAGGGGGCACTGAAGCTTTCTTT; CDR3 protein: CASSPRGGTEAFF
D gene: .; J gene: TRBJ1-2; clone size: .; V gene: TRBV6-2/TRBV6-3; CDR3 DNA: TGTGCCAGCCGTCTTGACACAAACTATGGCTACACCTTC; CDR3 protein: CASRLDTNYGYTF
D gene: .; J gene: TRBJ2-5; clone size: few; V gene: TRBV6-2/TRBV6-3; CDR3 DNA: TGTGCCAGCAGCCTCCCCTGGGGTGCGGAGACCCAGTACTTC; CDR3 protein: CASSLPWGAETQYF
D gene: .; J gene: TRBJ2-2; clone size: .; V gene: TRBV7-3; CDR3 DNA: TGTGCCAGCAGCTTACAGGGTGGGGGTTCGGGCACCGGGGAGCTGTTTTTT; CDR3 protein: CASSLQGGGSGTGELFF
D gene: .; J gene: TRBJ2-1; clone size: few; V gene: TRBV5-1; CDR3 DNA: TGCGCCAGCAGCTGGGGGGCCGGGACAGCCTTCGATGAGCAGTTCTTC; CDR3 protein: CASSWGAGTAFDEQFF
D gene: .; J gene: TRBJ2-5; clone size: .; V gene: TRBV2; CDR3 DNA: TGTGCCAGCACCGAAAGGAATGGGCAAGATACCCAGTACTTC; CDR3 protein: CASTERNGQDTQYF
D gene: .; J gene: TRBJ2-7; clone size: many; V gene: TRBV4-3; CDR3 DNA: TGCGCCAGCAGCCAAGGAGTCGGGGGCCCATACGAGCAGTACTTC; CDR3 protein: CASSQGVGGPYEQYF
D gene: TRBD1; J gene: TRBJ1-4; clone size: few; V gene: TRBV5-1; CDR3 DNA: TGCGCCAGCAGCGCCGGACAGGGTGAGCGATCTCGACAAAAACTGTTTTTT; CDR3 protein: CASSAGQGERSRQKLFF
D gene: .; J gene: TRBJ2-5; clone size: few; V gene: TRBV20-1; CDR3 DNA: TGCAGTGTTCGTGGAGGGAACCAAGAGACCCAGTACTTC; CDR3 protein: CSVRGGNQETQYF
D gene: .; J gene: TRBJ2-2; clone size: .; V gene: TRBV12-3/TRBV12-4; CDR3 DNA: TGTGCCAGCAGTTTGGCGGGAATCACCGGGGAGCTGTTTTTT; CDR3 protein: CASSLAGITGELFF
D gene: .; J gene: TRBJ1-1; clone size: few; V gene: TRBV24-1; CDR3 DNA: TGTGCCACCAGTGGGGGATACAACACTGAAGCTTTCTTT; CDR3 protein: CATSGGYNTEAFF
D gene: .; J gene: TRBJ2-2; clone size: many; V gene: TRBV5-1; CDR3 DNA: TGCGCCAGCAGCCTGGACAGCGCCGGGGAGCTGTTTTTT; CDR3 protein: CASSLDSAGELFF
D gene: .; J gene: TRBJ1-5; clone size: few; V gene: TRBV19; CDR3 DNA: TGTGCCAGTAGTACCATTTATCAGCCCCAGCATTTT; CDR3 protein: CASSTIYQPQHF
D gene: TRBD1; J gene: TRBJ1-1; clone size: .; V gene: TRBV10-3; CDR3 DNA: TGTGCCATCAGAGACGCGGGACAGGGGGCTTTCTTT; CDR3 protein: CAIRDAGQGAFF
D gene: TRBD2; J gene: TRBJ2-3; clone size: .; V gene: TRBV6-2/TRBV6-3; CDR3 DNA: TGTGCCAGCAGCTCTTGGCGGGGGGGGAAAGATACGCAGTATTTT; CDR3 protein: CASSSWRGGKDTQYF
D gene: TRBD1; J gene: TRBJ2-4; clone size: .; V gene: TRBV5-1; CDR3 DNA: TGCGCCAGCAGCGCCCTGGCACAGGGGGACAAAAACATTCAGTACTTC; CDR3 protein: CASSALAQGDKNIQYF
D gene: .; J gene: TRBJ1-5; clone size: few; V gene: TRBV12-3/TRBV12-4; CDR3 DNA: TGTGCCAGCAGAAGGGGCAACCAGCCCCAGCATTTT; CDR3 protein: CASRRGNQPQHF
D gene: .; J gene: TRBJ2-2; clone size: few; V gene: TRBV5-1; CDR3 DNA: TGCGCCAGCAGCCTGATGCCACAGGGTAACGGGGAGCTGTTTTTT; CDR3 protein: CASSLMPQGNGELFF
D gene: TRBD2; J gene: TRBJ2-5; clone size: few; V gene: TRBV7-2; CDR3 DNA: TGTGCCAGCAGCTCGCTACTAGCGGCGGAGACCCAGTACTTC; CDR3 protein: CASSSLLAAETQYF
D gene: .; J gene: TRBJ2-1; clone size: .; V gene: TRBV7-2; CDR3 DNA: TGTGCCAGCGGCCTTGAGGGGGGGCATTTCGATGAGCAGTTCTTC; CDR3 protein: CASGLEGGHFDEQFF
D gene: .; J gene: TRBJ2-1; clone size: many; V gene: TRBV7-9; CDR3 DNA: TGTGCCAGCAGCACTTGGGGGGGGGCCTCCTACAATGAGCAGTTCTTC; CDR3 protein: CASSTWGGASYNEQFF